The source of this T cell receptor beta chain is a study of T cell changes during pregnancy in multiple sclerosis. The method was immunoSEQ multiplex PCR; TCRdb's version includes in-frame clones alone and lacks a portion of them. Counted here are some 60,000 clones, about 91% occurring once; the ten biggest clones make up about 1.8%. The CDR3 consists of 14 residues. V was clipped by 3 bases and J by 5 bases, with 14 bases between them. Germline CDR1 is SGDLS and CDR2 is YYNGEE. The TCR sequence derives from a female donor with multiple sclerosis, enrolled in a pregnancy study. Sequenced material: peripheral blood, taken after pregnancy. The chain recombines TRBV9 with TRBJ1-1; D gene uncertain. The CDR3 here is CASSAGSSRTEAFF. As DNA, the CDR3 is TGTGCCAGCAGCGCGGGGTCCAGTAGGACTGAAGCTTTCTTT.